The entry that follows covers one TCR beta chain sequence. Its specificity is not known. Measured with immunoSEQ multiplex PCR; TCRdb has only the in-frame clones, and not every one. Found here are tens of thousands of clones, more than 70% of them singletons; the top ten hold 2.5% to 3%. The data derive from a study of glioma-infiltrating T cells after dendritic cell vaccination. Study-wide findings and caveats: Estimated pretreatment TIL content predicted outcome after dendritic cell vaccination. Survival was not directly related to TCR clonality in these patients.

All glioblastoma patients lacked an isocitrate dehydrogenase mutation. Blood PBMC samples: pre-vaccination, two weeks post third vaccination, and at tumor progression. V lost 7 bases, J lost 5 bases, and 18 bases lay in between. The CDR3 has 14 amino acids. The germline V gene encodes CDR1 SGHRS and CDR2 YFSETQ. This sequence joins TRBV5-1 and TRBJ1-1; D is ambiguous. Sequencing was performed on blood, taken before dendritic cell vaccination. The TCR sequence derives from a human donor with glioblastoma. In nucleotides, the CDR3 is TGCGCCAGCGGCGAAGGAGGGAGGGTAACTGAAGCTTTCTTT. Protein product: CASGEGGRVTEAFF.